This TCR beta chain was found in a study of blood T cell repertoires in COVID-19. Overall study context: COVID-19 samples from acute and convalescent phases originated in the United States, Italy and Spain.

In germline, CDR1 is SGHTA, CDR2 FQGNSA. This CDR3 contains 16 residues. The germline V and J ends were trimmed by 1 base and 4 bases, with 13 bases remaining between them. Method: immunoSEQ multiplex PCR; TCRdb's copy keeps in-frame clones and lacks some. The sample shows about 200,000 clones, just under 90% of them seen only once. The study recruited people aged roughly 18 to 100 years across approximately 23 US areas. Participant-reported clinical history was the basis for cohort assignment. What the recovered Cohort 3 donors had was two negative PCRs, clearance, or symptom resolution. The rearrangement links TRBV7-2 to TRBJ1-4, with D hard to call. Sample: PBMCs or T cells enriched from blood (not recorded which). This clonotype originated in a man aged 25 to 40 who had recovered from COVID-19. The CDR3 DNA reads TGTGCCAGCAGCTTAGGCCAAACTATAAATAATGAAAAACTGTTTTTT. Its protein is CASSLGQTINNEKLFF.